The 27 T cell receptor beta chains in this list originate from one sample, sequenced in a study of blood T cell repertoires in COVID-19. Profiled with immunoSEQ multiplex PCR; TCRdb holds only in-frame clones, not every one. In the table there are more than 70,000 clones, approximately 86% of which are singletons. Material: peripheral blood. All receptors derive from a man between 60 and 70 years old with acute or convalescent COVID-19.

The J gene is TRBJ1-6, the V gene TRBV5-4; D is uncertain. Trimming stripped 2 bases from V and 10 bases from J, with 16 bases between. This CDR3 comprises 15 residues. Germline assignment: CDR1 SGHNT and CDR2 YYREEE (reference sequence). This chain's CDR3 is CASSLYEGVESPLHF. CDR3 nucleotides: TGTGCCAGCAGCTTATATGAGGGAGTCGAATCACCCCTCCACTTT.

CDR3 region: CASSALAGAVNNEQFF. DNA of the CDR3: TGTGCCAGCAGCGCCCTAGCGGGGGCCGTAAACAATGAGCAGTTCTTC. The chain uses TRBV14 and TRBJ2-1; 10 bases agree with TRBD2. The V gene end was trimmed by 5 bases and the J gene end by 5 bases; junction bases not matched to a gene: 9. CDR3 length: 16 residues. Per germline, CDR1 SGHDN and CDR2 FVKESK.

This chain links TRBV18 with TRBJ2-7; TRBD1 aligns across 9 bases. The V gene end was trimmed by 5 bases and the J gene end by 6 bases; junction bases not matched to a gene: 14. Germline CDR1 reads KGHSH; CDR2 reads LQKENI. The CDR3 covers 16 residues. The CDR3: CASSSIADRGGREQYF. Written as DNA, the CDR3 is TGTGCCAGCTCATCGATCGCGGACAGGGGAGGGCGCGAGCAGTACTTC.

The genes are TRBV20-1 and TRBJ2-7; D may be TRBD1 (5 bases). Germline V CDR1 and CDR2: DFQATT, SNEGSKA (reference sequence). The length of the CDR3 is 11 residues. The ends were cut back, 4 bases at V and 3 bases at J, with 7 bases in the middle. The CDR3 DNA is TGCAGTGCTAAACAGGTCTACGAGCAGTACTTC. Its protein product is CSAKQVYEQYF.

The CDR3 region has the DNA TGTGCCAGTAGTCCACCCTCGACATTCAATGAGCAGTTCTTC. Protein sequence: CASSPPSTFNEQFF. The chain recombines TRBV19 with TRBJ2-1; D call uncertain. V was shortened by 5 bases and J by 6 bases, with 14 bases between the two germline ends. CDR1 is LNHDA and CDR2 is SQIVND in the germline V gene (reference sequence). The CDR3 runs to 14 residues.

This chain joins TRBV29-1 and TRBJ1-2, with 9 bases matching TRBD1. The CDR3 totals 13 residues. The ends lost 7 bases at V and 1 base at J; junction bases unmatched: 4. Germline-derived CDR1 and CDR2 are SQVTM and ANQGSEA. The CDR3 spells CSATGGGNYGYTF. CDR3 bases: TGCAGCGCCACAGGGGGCGGTAACTATGGCTACACCTTC.

V usage is TRBV5-6 and J usage is TRBJ1-5; 10 bases map to TRBD1. The CDR3 has 15 amino acids. Germline CDR1 and CDR2: SGHDT and YYEEEE. The V segment lost 4 bases and the J segment 2 bases; nucleotides outside the gene matches: 3. CDR3 in DNA: TGTGCCAGCAGCGAAGGGACAGGGGGCAATCAGCCCCAGCATTTT. Translation gives CASSEGTGGNQPQHF.

CDR3 in amino acids: CASSQSGPGEWGVESSYNEQFF. The DNA of the CDR3 is TGCGCCAGCAGTCAATCTGGGCCTGGGGAATGGGGAGTCGAAAGCTCCTACAATGAGCAGTTCTTC. This chain connects TRBV23-1 to TRBJ2-1; D is perhaps TRBD2 (5 bases). TRBV23-1 is reported as an ORF; its role is uncertain. Trimming removed 0 bases at V and 0 bases at J, with 27 bases between. This CDR3 spans 22 amino acids.

A few counts support this clone. The chain combines TRBV12-3 or TRBV12-4 with TRBJ2-3; D ambiguous. The V end was cut by 6 bases, the J end by 0 bases, with 7 bases between. The CDR3 spans 13 residues. This CDR3 is CASSPFSTDTQYF. The CDR3, as DNA: TGTGCCAGCAGCCCCTTTAGCACAGATACGCAGTATTTT.

The rearrangement uses TRBV2 and TRBJ2-2, with 7 bases that match TRBD1. CDR1 and CDR2 (germline): SNHLY, FYNNEI. After removal of 7 bases from V and 4 bases from J, the junction contained 15 bases not matched to a gene. This CDR3 contains 17 residues. The CDR3 DNA reads as TGTGCCAGCAAATCGGACAGGCCGGCTGCGACCACCGGGGAGCTGTTTTTT. It yields the protein CASKSDRPAATTGELFF.

V gene TRBV7-2 combines with J gene TRBJ1-5, with D possibly being TRBD1 (6 bases). This CDR3 spans 15 amino acids. The V and J ends lost 0 bases and 0 bases respectively, with 6 bases between them. The germline V gene has CDR1 SGHTA and CDR2 FQGNSA. The CDR3 is CASSLAGASNQPQHF. CDR3 nucleotide sequence: TGTGCCAGCAGCTTAGCGGGGGCTAGCAATCAGCCCCAGCATTTT. Looking up the rest from reference TRBV7-2 and TRBJ1-5 gives the full variable domain: GAGVSQSPSNKVTEKGKDVELRCDPISGHTALYWYRQSLGQGLEFLIYFQGNSAPDKSGLPSDRFSAERTGGSVSTLTIQRTQQEDSAVYLCASSLAGASNQPQHFGDGTRLSIL.

This clone was counted once. CDR3 bases: TGTGCCAGCAGTTTCTTCGGGACCCAGTACTTC. This codes for CASSFFGTQYF. V is TRBV27 and J is TRBJ2-5, with unresolved D. V was cut by 3 bases and J by 7 bases, with 6 bases left in between. Germline V gene data show CDR1 as MNHEY and CDR2 as SMNVEV (reference sequence). This CDR3 is built from 11 residues.

Only a few counts were recorded for this clone. V gene TRBV27 combines with J gene TRBJ1-5; TRBD1 matches 8 bases. V lost 5 bases to trimming and J lost 2 bases; unmatched junction nucleotides: 8. This CDR3 contains 16 residues. Germline CDR1 reads MNHEY; CDR2 reads SMNVEV (reference sequence). The CDR3 region is CASSLRGRLGNQPQHF. CDR3 bases: TGTGCCAGCAGTCTCAGGGGGCGGTTGGGCAATCAGCCCCAGCATTTT.

This clone was seen a single time. The rearrangement uses TRBV29-1 and TRBJ1-2; D not resolved. The CDR3 is made up of 11 amino acids. Trimming pared 4 bases from V and 1 base from J, leaving 4 bases between. Germline CDR1 reads SQVTM; CDR2 reads ANQGSEA. Written as DNA, the CDR3 is TGCAGCGTTGTTATTAACTATGGCTACACCTTC. It yields the protein CSVVINYGYTF.

The chain couples TRBV6-5 to TRBJ1-6; possibly TRBD1 for D (6 bases). The CDR3 is 15 amino acids. Trimming shortened V by 5 bases and J by 7 bases, and 15 bases separated the two germline ends. The V gene's germline CDR1 is MNHEY and CDR2 SVGAGI. CDR3 in DNA: TGTGCCAGCAGTCTCGCGGGGGGCAACAATTCACCCCTCCACTTT. Amino acid sequence: CASSLAGGNNSPLHF.

This clone was seen a handful of times. The chain carries TRBV9 and TRBJ2-5; 7 bases agree with TRBD1. CDR1 and CDR2 from the germline V gene are SGDLS and YYNGEE. The CDR3 has 15 amino acids. With 2 bases clipped from V and 5 bases from J, the junction kept 9 bases outside the gene matches. The CDR3 sequence: CASSVGAGGIETQYF. The CDR3 nucleotides read TGTGCCAGCAGCGTGGGGGCAGGGGGAATCGAGACCCAGTACTTC. Filled out from reference TRBV9 and TRBJ2-5, the complete variable domain reads DSGVTQTPKHLITATGQRVTLRCSPRSGDLSVYWYQQSLDQGLQFLIQYYNGEERAKGNILERFSAQQFPDLHSELNLSSLELGDSALYFCASSVGAGGIETQYFGPGTRLLVL.

V gene TRBV7-3 combines with J gene TRBJ2-7, with 14 nucleotides matching TRBD2. CDR1 SGHTA and CDR2 FQGTGA come from the germline V gene. After removal of 5 bases from V and 5 bases from J, the junction contained 5 bases not matched to a gene. This CDR3 is 15 amino acids long. Here the CDR3 DNA reads TGTGCCAGCAGCCCGGGACTAGCGGGAGTCCACGAGCAGTACTTC. Translation gives CASSPGLAGVHEQYF.

The chain links TRBV14 to TRBJ1-2, with 7 positions matching TRBD1. The CDR3 is 15 amino acids. J was trimmed by 3 bases and V by 4 bases; bases with no gene match: 8. Germline V CDR1 and CDR2: SGHDN, FVKESK. Here the CDR3 reads CASSPTGPGDYGYTF. The CDR3 bases are TGTGCCAGCAGCCCGACAGGGCCCGGTGACTATGGCTACACCTTC.

V and J are TRBV28 and TRBJ1-5; D perhaps matches TRBD1 (6 bases). This CDR3 region has 14 residues. The ends were cut back, 3 bases at V and 7 bases at J, with 13 bases in the middle. Germline CDR1 MDHEN, CDR2 SYDVKM. The CDR3 coding sequence is TGTGCCAGCAGTTTTAACGGGGGGCGACAGCCCCAGCATTTT. Protein product: CASSFNGGRQPQHF.

V is TRBV7-9 and J is TRBJ1-4, with D unresolved. The V gene's germline CDR1 is SEHNR and CDR2 FQNEAQ (reference sequence). This CDR3 has 16 amino acids. V lost 1 base, J lost 7 bases, and 16 bases lay in between. The CDR3 loop is CASSLGVSLLIEKLFF. The CDR3 region has the DNA TGTGCCAGCAGCTTAGGAGTTTCATTACTAATTGAAAAACTGTTTTTT.

The chain is built from TRBV2 and TRBJ1-2; 8 positions match TRBD1. With 8 bases clipped from V and 4 bases from J, the junction kept 12 bases outside the gene matches. CDR3 size: 15 residues. CDR1 SNHLY and CDR2 FYNNEI come from the germline V gene. Here the CDR3 reads CASRTGQGEGYGYTF. The CDR3, as DNA: TGTGCCAGCCGGACAGGACAGGGCGAAGGCTATGGCTACACCTTC.

This clone was counted only a few times. This sequence joins TRBV6-1 and TRBJ1-6, with D possibly matching TRBD1 (5 bases). V was cut by 4 bases and J by 0 bases, with 16 bases left in between. There are 18 residues in the CDR3. The germline CDR1 and CDR2 sequences are MNHNS and SASEGT. The CDR3 loop reads CASSATSGMTSYNSPLHF. For the CDR3, the DNA is TGTGCCAGCAGTGCTACTTCAGGGATGACCTCCTATAATTCACCCCTCCACTTT.

The rearrangement joins TRBV30 to TRBJ1-1; TRBD1 agrees at 9 bases. This CDR3 contains 14 residues. Germline trimming cut 2 bases from V and 8 bases from J; bases unmatched to any gene: 9. The germline CDR1 and CDR2 sequences are GTSNPN and SVGIG (reference sequence). CDR3 nucleotide sequence: TGTGCCTGGAGTATAACAGGGGGCCGGGCGGAAGCTTTCTTT. Translation: CAWSITGGRAEAFF.

The sample holds one count of this clone. The V gene is TRBV11-2, the J gene TRBJ2-7, with D perhaps TRBD1 (6 bases). The ends were cut back, 1 base at V and 0 bases at J, with 13 bases in the middle. This CDR3 has 16 amino acids. The germline V gene encodes CDR1 SGHAT and CDR2 FQNNGV. The CDR3 loop reads CASSLGQGLSSYEQYF. The CDR3 DNA is TGTGCCAGCAGCTTAGGTCAGGGGTTGAGCTCCTACGAGCAGTACTTC.

The chain links TRBV25-1 to TRBJ2-1; D remains ambiguous. The V gene's germline CDR1 is MGHDK and CDR2 SYGVNS. The CDR3 runs 17 residues. V was pared by 3 bases and J by 0 bases, with 15 bases between. CDR3 loop: CASSDLRQPSSYNEQFF. In DNA, the CDR3 is TGTGCCAGCAGTGATTTGCGGCAGCCGAGCTCCTACAATGAGCAGTTCTTC.

The chain couples TRBV11-2 to TRBJ2-3, with D maybe TRBD2 (5 bases). CDR3 length: 17 residues. The germline V gene has CDR1 SGHAT and CDR2 FQNNGV. V was pared by 3 bases and J by 0 bases, with 16 bases between. The CDR3 protein is CASSLEALIGSTDTQYF. The CDR3 nucleotides read TGTGCCAGCAGCTTGGAGGCCCTGATCGGTAGCACAGATACGCAGTATTTT.

V gene TRBV29-1 combines with J gene TRBJ1-2, with a possible D match to TRBD1 (5 bases). This CDR3 has 14 amino acids. Germline V gene data show CDR1 as SQVTM and CDR2 as ANQGSEA. The V end lost 4 bases, the J end lost 0 bases, and 12 bases lay between the germline ends. The CDR3 spells CSVVGGGANYGYTF. DNA for the CDR3: TGCAGCGTTGTTGGGGGGGGAGCTAACTATGGCTACACCTTC. The full variable domain, completed using reference TRBV29-1 and TRBJ1-2, is SAVISQKPSRDICQRGTSLTIQCQVDSQVTMMFWYRQQPGQSLTLIATANQGSEATYESGFVIDKFPISRPNLTFSTLTVSNMSPEDSSIYLCSVVGGGANYGYTFGSGTRLTVV.